The TCR beta chain under discussion was sequenced for a study of blood T cells in healthy people across ages. The CDR3 runs 14 residues. Next came a second PCR, run for about 6 to 12 cycles, which used a sample-barcoded 5' primer along with a J-beta primer mix. TCRdb processed the 5' RACE reads anew with MiXCR; each CDR3 protein has one entry. Altogether hundreds of thousands of distinct CDR3 sequences are present, less than 25% being singletons, with the ten largest covering around 10%. This sample was also put to use in a study of T cells of mothers and their children. Per that paper: All RNA that had been extracted was used for cDNA synthesis at approximately 1.5 ug per 15 ul. Per mother, over 8 million TCR beta CDR3 reads were obtained; per child, a few million.

The sequenced sample consisted of blood. V and J are TRBV21-1 and TRBJ2-1; TRBD2, as called in the table, went unchecked against the DNA. TRBV21-1 is flagged as a pseudogene. This sequence was found in a boy aged 10-17 years in good health. The CDR3 DNA reads TGTGCCAGCAGCAAAGACAGACTAGCGGAACTCCTGTTCTTC. It yields the protein CASSKDRLAELLFF.